This T cell receptor beta chain emerged from a study of spatial heterogeneity in lung cancer (dated by TCRdb to about 2019). For the wider study: Beta-chain transcripts were consistently detected in greater numbers than alpha-chain transcripts, which likely reflected higher beta-chain transcript abundance. In the raw uncorrected reads, each unique combination of TCR and UMI appeared more than ten times on average. In non-small cell lung cancer, the study made a quantitative comparison of TCR alpha and beta repertoires among multiple tumor regions, matched nontumor lung and blood. Nonsynonymous mutation counts, determined by whole-exome sequencing of tumor tissue, were related to features of the TCR repertoire. Both alpha and beta chains were TCR-sequenced in samples taken at surgery, namely 220 tumor regions, 63 to 70 matched nontumor lung samples and about 58 PBMC samples. The paper as a whole reports these results and caveats: Additional single-cell paired TCR alpha and beta sequencing was considered necessary to confirm, at a functional level, the hypothesis that regional TCRs recognize regional mutations. Ubiquitous expanded tumor TCRs were detected in blood more often at tumor resection than at routine follow-up.

This clonotype was detected many times. Its recognized antigen is unknown. No base quality values were provided; no much bigger clone lies one nucleotide off. Receptor amplification or capture employed 5' RACE. The data were produced on a NextSeq 500. In the TCR library protocol, a unique molecular identifier was attached to each TCR cDNA molecule so that PCR and sequencing errors could be corrected. Per the original workflow: Decombinator tools were used for TCR identification, UMI-based error correction and CDR3 extraction. Expanded TCRs were defined as those above a frequency of 2 per 1,000, corresponding to the top 1% of the tumor frequency distribution. Rényi diversity was computed with the R vegan package after subsampling each repertoire 100 times to 5,000 TCRs. To build CDR3 similarity networks, amino acid triplet string-kernel similarity was used, and CDR3s were connected when their pairwise similarity was above 0.82. TCRdb took the public reads, trimmed them with fastp at Q25, ran MiXCR for clone calling and kept in-frame beta chains. Rows with one shared CDR3 protein collapse into an entry with the most common genes and DNA. The V and J calls were not made by the authors but by TCRdb's processing. The sample includes 36,000 or so distinct CDR3 sequences, with 4% to 6% observed a single time. The ten largest clones capture around 30% of the sample.

According to the study, the label for this sample's time point signals: sample taken at primary tumor resection. TCR sequencing used whole RNA extracted from tumor and nontumor lung tissue, or from cryopreserved PBMC samples, without cell sorting. The donors were 70 or so patients from the lung TRACERx cohort who had early-stage, untreated non-small cell lung cancer. Only patients with enough RNA available from two or more tumor regions were chosen for TCR sequencing. This clonotype was sampled from a female donor with early-stage non-small cell lung cancer. Here the sequenced sample was PBMCs, taken at surgery.

The DNA sequence follows: TGTGCCAGCAGCCCGACAGGGACCTCCTACGAGCAGTACTTC. Its product reads: CASSPTGTSYEQYF. The receptor chain draws on TRBV25-1 and TRBJ2-7; 7 of the junction bases match TRBD1. Its CDR3 holds 14 amino acids, cysteine through phenylalanine. Only the CDR3 DNA is retained, 42 bases long and in frame from the first base. For this chain, trimming is 6 bases at the V end and 0 bases at the J end, and the number of junction bases without a gene match is 5. Looking up the germline V gene yields CDR1 MGHDK and CDR2 SYGVNS.